The 25 T cell receptor beta chains below all came from one sample that was sequenced in a study of T cells in Graves' hyperthyroidism and ophthalmopathy. Amplified TCR beta CDR3 regions derived from RNA transcripts. Initially, a first-round RT-PCR of the TCR CDR3 employed the HTBI primer set. MiXCR was run by TCRdb on the multiplex PCR reads, yielding one entry per CDR3 protein. The repertoire holds 600,000 to 700,000 distinct CDR3 sequences, with roughly 45% as singletons. Specimen: peripheral blood or thyroid tissue (not recorded which). Every receptor here comes from an adult man with Graves' disease, either hyperthyroidism or ophthalmopathy (not recorded which).

The rearrangement joins TRBV7-9 to TRBJ2-5; 7 bases line up with TRBD2. This CDR3 has 14 residues. V shed 6 bases and J 3 bases; nucleotides not matched to a gene: 7. CDR1 is SEHNR, CDR2 FQNEAQ, per germline (reference sequence). The CDR3 DNA reads as TGTGCCAGCAGACCTGGGGGGAGGGAAGAGACCCAGTACTTC. Its protein product is CASRPGGREETQYF.

About this clonotype: Mismatch with germline at one junction end may stem from a read error. The CDR3 protein is CASSLTGGESEAFF. In DNA, the CDR3 is TGTGCCAGCAGTTTGACAGGGGGCGAATCTGAAGCTTTCTTT. The gene calls are TRBV24-1 and TRBJ1-1; 10 bases are a match to TRBD1. Germline loops: CDR1 KGHDR, CDR2 SFDVKD. The CDR3 runs to 14 residues.

The chain joins TRBV7-9 to TRBJ1-5; D is possibly TRBD1 (6 bases). Germline V gene data show CDR1 as SEHNR and CDR2 as FQNEAQ (reference sequence). V lost 3 bases to trimming and J lost 1 base, with 16 bases between them. The CDR3 sequence is 17 residues long. The CDR3 sequence is CASSLGGTPESNQPQHF. DNA for the CDR3: TGTGCCAGCAGCTTGGGTGGGACACCCGAGAGCAATCAGCCCCAGCATTTT.

The rearrangement links TRBV20-1 to TRBJ1-5, with 7 bases lining up with TRBD1. From germline, CDR1 is DFQATT and CDR2 SNEGSKA (reference sequence). This CDR3 is 15 amino acids long. V was pared by 4 bases and J by 2 bases, with 8 bases of the junction left unmatched. The CDR3: CSATLQGMRNQPQHF. The CDR3 nucleotides are TGCAGTGCTACCCTACAGGGGATGCGCAATCAGCCCCAGCATTTT.

This chain links TRBV7-9 with TRBJ1-1; D unclear. Germline values: CDR1 SEHNR, CDR2 FQNEAQ (reference sequence). Between the trimmed V and J ends, which lost 3 bases and 1 base, there was a span of 12 bases. This CDR3 spans 15 amino acids. The CDR3 coding sequence is TGTGCCAGCAGCTTGGGAGGCTCAGAGAACACTGAAGCTTTCTTT. Translated, it gives CASSLGGSENTEAFF.

This clonotype has just a few counts. The rearrangement uses TRBV24-1 and TRBJ2-5, with D perhaps matching TRBD2 (6 bases). Deletions cut 11 bases from V and 2 bases from J, with 20 bases between. The CDR3 contains 15 residues. Germline CDR1 and CDR2: KGHDR and SFDVKD. CDR3 protein: CASSPGLERQETQYF. The CDR3 nucleotides read TGTGCCAGCTCACCGGGACTGGAGAGACAAGAGACCCAGTACTTC.

The chain joins TRBV19 to TRBJ1-1, with TRBD1 matching over 8 bases. V lost 5 bases to trimming and J lost 3 bases; unmatched junction nucleotides: 2. CDR1 and CDR2 (germline): LNHDA, SQIVND (reference sequence). The CDR3 totals 13 residues. This CDR3 is CASSAGGHTEAFF. As DNA, the CDR3 is TGTGCCAGTAGTGCAGGGGGCCACACTGAAGCTTTCTTT.

This clonotype appeared many times. The rearrangement uses TRBV29-1 and TRBJ2-7; perhaps TRBD1 as D (6 bases). The V and J ends lost 4 bases and 1 base respectively, with 11 bases between them. The length of the CDR3 is 13 residues. The germline V gene has CDR1 SQVTM and CDR2 ANQGSEA. The CDR3 reads CSVVFDRSYEQYF. CDR3 bases: TGCAGCGTTGTTTTTGACAGGTCCTACGAGCAGTACTTC.

CDR3 sequence (DNA): TGTGCCAGCAGTTACGATCTAGCGGGAGAGACCCAGTACTTC. Translation: CASSYDLAGETQYF. The chain combines TRBV6-5 with TRBJ2-5; 8 bases agree with TRBD2. This CDR3 spans 14 amino acids. Germline V gene data show CDR1 as MNHEY and CDR2 as SVGAGI. J lost 4 bases, V lost 2 bases, and 3 bases had no gene match.

The chain links TRBV24-1 to TRBJ2-5; D might be TRBD2 (6 bases). The ends were cut back, 3 bases at V and 14 bases at J, with 12 bases in the middle. Germline V gene data show CDR1 as KGHDR and CDR2 as SFDVKD. The CDR3 length is 11 residues. The CDR3 DNA sequence: TGTGCCACCAGTGATGGAGGGCGGGACTACTTC. Protein sequence: CATSDGGRDYF.

The rearrangement joins TRBV5-1 to TRBJ1-5; weak D call: TRBD1 (6 bases). The germline V gene encodes CDR1 SGHRS and CDR2 YFSETQ. The CDR3 consists of 14 residues. V gave up 3 bases and J gave up 3 bases, with 10 bases separating them. CDR3 amino acids: CASSWGTPNQPQHF. The DNA for the CDR3 is TGCGCCAGCAGCTGGGGGACACCCAATCAGCCCCAGCATTTT. Full variable domain (remainder filled in from reference TRBV5-1 and TRBJ1-5): KAGVTQTPRYLIKTRGQQVTLSCSPISGHRSVSWYQQTPGQGLQFLFEYFSETQRNKGNFPGRFSGRQFSNSRSEMNVSTLELGDSALYLCASSWGTPNQPQHFGDGTRLSIL.

This clonotype appeared many times. The chain joins TRBV20-1 to TRBJ2-5, with D uncertain. CDR3 length equals 12 residues. Per the germline V gene, CDR1 is DFQATT and CDR2 is SNEGSKA (reference sequence). Trimming removed 1 base at V and 5 bases at J, with 8 bases between. The CDR3 coding sequence is TGCAGTGCTAGAGTGTCAGCGGAGACCCAGTACTTC. Amino acids: CSARVSAETQYF.

Points on this clonotype: Given a much more abundant clone one base away, this may be a read error. The rearrangement links TRBV7-9 to TRBJ1-2; D gene ambiguous. The CDR3 has 12 amino acids. CDR1 and CDR2 (germline): SEHNR, FQNEAQ (reference sequence). V shed 5 bases and J shed 6 bases, with 10 bases lying between them. Here the CDR3 DNA reads TGTGCCAGCAGCCCAAGCGACCATGGCTACACCTTC. Its translation: CASSPSDHGYTF.

The rearrangement links TRBV29-1 to TRBJ1-1, with 9 bases fitting TRBD1. The junction had 6 bases not matched to a gene; V was cut back by 8 bases and J by 5 bases. This CDR3 is 12 amino acids long. The V gene's germline CDR1 is SQVTM and CDR2 ANQGSEA. This CDR3 reads CSPGQGRTEAFF. In nucleotides, the CDR3 is TGCAGCCCAGGACAGGGGAGGACTGAAGCTTTCTTT. The whole variable domain, remainder taken from reference TRBV29-1 and TRBJ1-1, is SAVISQKPSRDICQRGTSLTIQCQVDSQVTMMFWYRQQPGQSLTLIATANQGSEATYESGFVIDKFPISRPNLTFSTLTVSNMSPEDSSIYLCSPGQGRTEAFFGQGTRLTVV.

The chain is built from TRBV7-2 and TRBJ2-7; 10 bases are shared with TRBD2. CDR1 and CDR2 from the germline V gene are SGHTA and FQGNSA. There are 19 residues in the CDR3. V lost 5 bases and J lost 1; bases outside the gene matches: 17. CDR3 coding DNA: TGTGCCAGCAGCCGAGGGCAGACCGGGACTAGCGCCTTTTCCTACGAGCAGTACTTC. Protein product: CASSRGQTGTSAFSYEQYF.

This clonotype was seen at least ten times. J is TRBJ1-1 and V is TRBV5-1, with D possibly TRBD1 on 5 matching bases. The germline V and J ends were trimmed by 4 bases and 4 bases, with 11 bases remaining between them. The CDR3 loop spans 13 amino acids. Germline V lookup: CDR1 SGHRS, CDR2 YFSETQ. This CDR3 is CASSEGSGTEAFF. CDR3 bases: TGCGCCAGCAGCGAGGGGAGTGGCACTGAAGCTTTCTTT. The entire variable domain, with the rest obtained from reference TRBV5-1 and TRBJ1-1, is as follows: KAGVTQTPRYLIKTRGQQVTLSCSPISGHRSVSWYQQTPGQGLQFLFEYFSETQRNKGNFPGRFSGRQFSNSRSEMNVSTLELGDSALYLCASSEGSGTEAFFGQGTRLTVV.

There are many counts of this clonotype. The chain couples TRBV5-8 to TRBJ1-5; D unclear. CDR3 length equals 14 residues. Germline values: CDR1 SGHTS, CDR2 YDEGEE. Trimming took off 1 base at V and 3 bases at J, with 8 bases between the two ends. CDR3 residues: CASSLIPYNQPQHF. The DNA for the CDR3 is TGTGCCAGCAGCTTGATCCCCTACAATCAGCCCCAGCATTTT. Based on the CDR3 plus reference TRBV5-8 and TRBJ1-5, the full variable domain is EAGVTQSPTHLIKTRGQQATLRCSPISGHTSVYWYQQALGLGLQFLLWYDEGEERNRGNFPPRFSGRQFPNYSSELNVNALELEDSALYLCASSLIPYNQPQHFGDGTRLSIL.

The J gene is TRBJ1-5, the V gene TRBV5-8; D gene uncertain. From germline, CDR1 is SGHTS and CDR2 YDEGEE. This CDR3 spans 14 amino acids. V was trimmed by 5 bases and J by 2 bases, leaving 11 bases between them. CDR3 sequence (DNA): TGTGCCAGCAGAATTTGGGGTGGCAATCAGCCCCAGCATTTT. Translating it yields CASRIWGGNQPQHF.

This clonotype was seen a few times. The chain recombines TRBV20-1 with TRBJ2-6; tentatively, D is TRBD1 (5 bases). This CDR3 is 14 amino acids long. Trimming cost V 6 bases and J 1 base, with 10 bases left between them. The germline CDR1 and CDR2 sequences are DFQATT and SNEGSKA (reference sequence). The CDR3 loop reads CSADDRSGANVLTF. In DNA form, the CDR3 reads TGCAGTGCAGATGACAGATCTGGGGCCAACGTCCTGACTTTC.

The V and J genes are TRBV15 and TRBJ2-5; 16 positions agree with TRBD2. The germline V gene encodes CDR1 LNHNV and CDR2 YYDKDF (reference sequence). V was pared by 5 bases and J by 0 bases, with 9 bases of the junction left unmatched. CDR3 length: 19 amino acids. In DNA, the CDR3 is TGTGCCACCAGCCCAGTCCCGGGACTAGCGGGGGGGTACCAAGAGACCCAGTACTTC. Translated: CATSPVPGLAGGYQETQYF.

This CDR3 is CASSGTGVDEQFF. The CDR3 coding sequence is TGTGCCAGCAGCGGGACGGGGGTGGATGAGCAGTTCTTC. The V gene is TRBV25-1, the J gene TRBJ2-1; possibly TRBD2 for D (6 bases). The V gene's germline CDR1 is MGHDK and CDR2 SYGVNS. With 6 bases removed from V and 8 bases from J, the gap between germline ends came to 14 bases. The CDR3 consists of 13 residues.

The rearrangement uses TRBV5-1 and TRBJ2-5; 9 bases fit TRBD1. V dropped 4 bases and J dropped 4; count of bases not matched to a gene: 11. This CDR3 is built from 16 residues. In germline, CDR1 is SGHRS, CDR2 YFSETQ. The CDR3 is CASSQVPGQGVETQYF. The DNA of the CDR3 is TGCGCCAGCAGCCAAGTACCGGGACAGGGAGTAGAGACCCAGTACTTC.

The chain is built from TRBV20-1 and TRBJ1-5; D is perhaps TRBD1 (6 bases). The CDR3 has 15 residues. Trimming stripped 5 bases from V and 3 bases from J, with 17 bases between. Per the germline V gene, CDR1 is DFQATT and CDR2 is SNEGSKA (reference sequence). CDR3 in DNA: TGCAGTGCTGGCCGGGGGGCGGCTTCCAATCAGCCCCAGCATTTT. As protein: CSAGRGAASNQPQHF.

This clonotype was seen repeatedly, ten times or more. The chain links TRBV6-5 to TRBJ2-5; D not resolved. Per the germline V gene, CDR1 is MNHEY and CDR2 is SVGAGI. Trimming stripped 3 bases from V and 5 bases from J, with 4 bases between. CDR3 size: 11 residues. CDR3 residues: CASSYPETQYF. The CDR3 nucleotides read TGTGCCAGCAGTTATCCGGAGACCCAGTACTTC.

The chain is built from TRBV7-2 and TRBJ2-6, with 12 bases lining up with TRBD1. This CDR3 is 18 amino acids long. V was pared by 5 bases and J by 3 bases, with 8 bases of the junction left unmatched. Germline CDR1 reads SGHTA; CDR2 reads FQGNSA. CDR3 protein: CASSPNGTGGVGANVLTF. DNA for the CDR3: TGTGCCAGCAGCCCAAACGGGACAGGGGGCGTTGGGGCCAACGTCCTGACTTTC.